Below are 2 T cell receptor beta chains sequenced from a single sample in a study of long-term antiretroviral therapy in people with HIV. Assay version v3.0 of immunoSEQ was used, and it was run at survey level. This table comes from immunoSEQ multiplex PCR, and its TCRdb copy is limited to in-frame clones, with some not included. The top ten hold around 3% of the sample, which has about 48,000 clones, approximately 79% seen once. Sequencing used unsorted PBMCs, obtained 0.8 years after starting antiretroviral therapy. The receptors derive from a woman aged 18-30 years with HIV.

The rearrangement links TRBV19 to TRBJ2-2; TRBD2 matches 8 bases. Per germline, CDR1 LNHDA and CDR2 SQIVND (reference sequence). V gave up 5 bases and J gave up 2 bases; unmatched junction bases: 4. CDR3 length: 15 residues. The CDR3 DNA follows: TGTGCCAGTAGTGCCGGGACTAGTAACACCGGGGAGCTGTTTTTT. This gives the protein CASSAGTSNTGELFF.

V is TRBV4-1 and J is TRBJ2-2; D gene ambiguous. V was trimmed by 3 bases and J by 4 bases, leaving 12 bases between them. CDR1 MGHRA and CDR2 YSYEKL come from the germline V gene. The CDR3 contains 15 residues. In DNA, the CDR3 is TGCGCCAGCAGCCATCCCCCTATAGGCACCGGGGAGCTGTTTTTT. Protein: CASSHPPIGTGELFF.